A selection of T cell receptor beta chains follows, all from one sample in a study of blood T cell repertoires in COVID-19. Using immunoSEQ multiplex PCR, the repertoire was profiled, and TCRdb retains in-frame clones only, with some absent. The repertoire has about 140,000 clones, 70% to 80% of them found once; the top ten carry around 9.5%. Sequenced input: peripheral blood. These receptors all stem from a woman between 45 and 65 years old with active or convalescent COVID-19. Each CDR3 is given with its conserved first and last residue. The D gene is left open where the match is weak. Not every row has a clone size; where given, it reads once, few, many or a size class.

CDR3 length | clone size | J gene | D gene | V gene | CDR3 protein | CDR3 DNA
14 | - | TRBJ1-2 | - | TRBV2 | CASSDDRGANGYTF | TGTGCCAGCAGTGATGATCGGGGTGCCAATGGCTACACCTTC
15 | - | TRBJ1-4 | - | TRBV2 | CASSVAGATNEKLFF | TGTGCCAGCAGTGTAGCAGGGGCAACTAATGAAAAACTGTTTTTT
12 | few | TRBJ1-1 | TRBD1 | TRBV7-2 | CASSIDRVEAFF | TGTGCCAGCAGCATCGACAGGGTCGAAGCTTTCTTT
17 | - | TRBJ2-1 | TRBD2 | TRBV5-8 | CASSPLLGTSERNEQFF | TGTGCCAGCAGCCCATTGCTCGGGACTAGCGAAAGGAATGAGCAGTTCTTC
15 | - | TRBJ1-4 | - | TRBV10-3 | CAISEGRQDSSRLFF | TGTGCCATCAGTGAGGGGAGACAGGACTCCTCTCGACTGTTTTTT
12 | few | TRBJ1-2 | - | TRBV28 | CASSRANYGYTF | TGTGCCAGCAGTCGAGCTAACTATGGCTACACCTTC
14 | - | TRBJ1-5 | - | TRBV30 | CAWSGVNGDQPQHF | TGTGCCTGGAGTGGGGTGAACGGGGATCAGCCCCAGCATTTT
15 | - | TRBJ1-4 | - | TRBV2 | CASSGNGQSNEKLFF | TGTGCCAGCAGTGGGAACGGACAGAGTAATGAAAAACTGTTTTTT
20 | - | TRBJ2-6 | TRBD1 | TRBV28 | CASSFFRPGQGADGANVLTF | TGTGCCAGCAGTTTCTTCCGGCCGGGACAGGGGGCAGATGGGGCCAACGTCCTGACTTTC
15 | - | TRBJ2-3 | TRBD2 | TRBV7-2 | CASSLGRTSADTQYF | TGTGCCAGCAGCTTAGGTAGGACTAGCGCAGATACGCAGTATTTT
14 | - | TRBJ2-4 | TRBD1 | TRBV28 | CASSPGQGLNIQYF | TGTGCCAGCAGTCCGGGACAGGGGTTAAACATTCAGTACTTC
11 | once | TRBJ1-1 | - | TRBV19 | CASSFGTEAFF | TGTGCCAGTAGTTTCGGCACTGAAGCTTTCTTT
14 | once | TRBJ2-7 | TRBD1 | TRBV6-5 | CASEKGQGPYEQYF | TGTGCCAGCGAGAAGGGACAGGGGCCCTACGAGCAGTACTTC
12 | - | TRBJ1-1 | - | TRBV27 | CASSRGFDEAFF | TGTGCCAGCAGTCGGGGGTTTGATGAAGCTTTCTTT
16 | - | TRBJ2-7 | TRBD2 | TRBV11-2 | CASSLFLLAGEGEQYF | TGTGCCAGCAGCTTATTCCTACTAGCGGGAGAGGGCGAGCAGTACTTC
14 | - | TRBJ1-6 | - | TRBV3-1/TRBV3-2 | CASSHPGGNSPLHF | TGTGCCAGCAGCCACCCGGGGGGGAATTCACCCCTCCACTTT
16 | - | TRBJ2-5 | TRBD2 | TRBV9 | CASSARLAGGRETQYF | TGTGCCAGCAGCGCCCGACTAGCGGGGGGGAGGGAGACCCAGTACTTC
17 | - | TRBJ2-2 | TRBD1 | TRBV7-8 | CASSPHGQGAPTGELFF | TGTGCCAGCAGCCCCCACGGACAGGGGGCGCCCACCGGGGAGCTGTTTTTT
15 | - | TRBJ2-2 | - | TRBV3-1/TRBV3-2 | CASSLNHLETGELFF | TGTGCCAGCAGCCTCAACCATCTAGAGACCGGGGAGCTGTTTTTT
18 | once | TRBJ2-1 | - | TRBV6-2/TRBV6-3 | CASSYRPQKGQEYNEQFF | TGTGCCAGCAGTTACCGCCCCCAAAAGGGGCAAGAGTACAATGAGCAGTTCTTC
16 | - | TRBJ2-3 | - | TRBV9 | CASSVGVGGHADTQYF | TGTGCCAGCAGCGTAGGTGTGGGGGGGCACGCAGATACGCAGTATTTT
15 | - | TRBJ1-1 | - | TRBV6-5 | CASSRSGIRNTEAFF | TGTGCCAGCAGTCGGTCAGGGATCAGAAACACTGAAGCTTTCTTT
14 | - | TRBJ2-1 | TRBD2 | TRBV28 | CASSLSGTRNEQFF | TGTGCCAGCAGTTTAAGCGGGACCCGTAATGAGCAGTTCTTC
15 | few | TRBJ1-4 | - | TRBV28 | CASSWPGGLWEKLFF | TGTGCCAGCAGTTGGCCGGGAGGGTTATGGGAAAAACTGTTTTTT
16 | - | TRBJ1-2 | - | TRBV3-1/TRBV3-2 | CANSLMGAAIFYGYTF | TGTGCCAACAGCCTTATGGGGGCCGCGATCTTCTATGGCTACACCTTC
15 | once | TRBJ1-1 | TRBD1 | TRBV7-8 | CASSPPGTGGTEAFF | TGTGCCAGCAGCCCCCCGGGGACAGGGGGCACTGAAGCTTTCTTT
15 | once | TRBJ1-4 | - | TRBV6-5 | CASSYSGTTNEKLFF | TGTGCCAGCAGTTACTCCGGGACAACTAATGAAAAACTGTTTTTT
16 | - | TRBJ2-1 | TRBD2 | TRBV9 | CASSPEGTSGRLEQFF | TGTGCCAGCAGCCCCGAGGGGACTAGCGGGAGGTTAGAGCAGTTCTTC